This T cell receptor beta chain came from a study of CD8 T cells in acute hepatitis C reinfection. Across the whole study: CD8+ T cells specific for HCV NS3-1073 were sequenced.

Time point here: naive CD8 control sorted from an acute-time-point sample. The protocol was immunoSEQ multiplex PCR, while the TCRdb copy is restricted to in-frame clones and leaves out a portion. The table has around 36,000 clones, 70% to 90% seen once. This receptor was taken from a young woman who spontaneously cleared hepatitis C infection. Specimen: naive CD8+ T cells from PBMCs.

This CDR3 reads CASSSPGTGEHTQYF. DNA for the CDR3: TGCGCCAGCAGCTCACCCGGGACAGGGGAACATACGCAGTATTTT. The chain employs TRBV5-1 and TRBJ2-3; 10 positions match TRBD1. The CDR3 has 15 amino acids. V shed 3 bases and J 7 bases; nucleotides not matched to a gene: 8. The V gene's germline CDR1 is SGHRS and CDR2 YFSETQ. Combining the CDR3 with reference TRBV5-1 and TRBJ2-3 gives the whole variable domain KAGVTQTPRYLIKTRGQQVTLSCSPISGHRSVSWYQQTPGQGLQFLFEYFSETQRNKGNFPGRFSGRQFSNSRSEMNVSTLELGDSALYLCASSSPGTGEHTQYFGPGTRLTVL.